One sample yielded the 26 T cell receptor beta chains listed below, sequenced in a study of blood T cells in healthy people across ages. A J-beta primer mix and a sample-barcoded 5' primer were used in a second PCR of roughly 7 to 12 cycles. TCRdb re-derived calls from the 5' RACE reads in MiXCR, one entry per CDR3 protein. The sample consists of around 870,000 distinct CDR3 sequences, about 28% of them appearing once. Material for sequencing was blood. The receptors originated from a woman older than 75 in good health.

This clonotype occurred many times. The chain employs TRBV12-3 or TRBV12-4 and TRBJ2-5; 11 nucleotides line up with TRBD1. The length of the CDR3 is 16 residues. V lost 2 bases and J lost 2; bases outside the gene matches: 4. This CDR3 is CASSLPRDRGQETQYF. The CDR3 region has the DNA TGTGCCAGCAGTTTACCCAGGGACAGGGGGCAAGAGACCCAGTACTTC.

This chain connects TRBV12-3 or TRBV12-4 to TRBJ2-1; 11 nucleotides line up with TRBD1. The V segment lost 5 bases and the J segment 7 bases; nucleotides outside the gene matches: 4. CDR3 size: 14 residues. The CDR3: CASSPGQGDNEQFF. The CDR3 DNA follows: TGTGCCAGCAGTCCGGGACAGGGGGATAATGAGCAGTTCTTC.

This clonotype was counted only a few times. The chain links TRBV24-1 to TRBJ2-3; a weak D match, TRBD2 (7 bases). Deletions cut 4 bases from V and 4 bases from J, with 17 bases between. Germline V lookup: CDR1 KGHDR, CDR2 SFDVKD. The CDR3 is 16 amino acids. CDR3 region: CATSDLGAGAADTQYF. CDR3 nucleotides: TGTGCCACCAGTGACTTGGGGGCGGGAGCGGCAGATACGCAGTATTTT.

This chain links TRBV27 with TRBJ1-2, with D perhaps TRBD1 (5 bases). CDR3 length: 16 amino acids. Looked up from germline, CDR1 is MNHEY and CDR2 is SMNVEV (reference sequence). With 2 bases removed from V and 2 bases from J, the gap between germline ends came to 15 bases. The CDR3 DNA follows: TGTGCCAGCAGTTTAACGAGGGCGACAGCCAACTATGGCTACACCTTC. Its protein product is CASSLTRATANYGYTF.

This clonotype was seen only once. This sequence joins TRBV20-1 and TRBJ2-4; D possibly uses TRBD1 or TRBD2 (5 bases each). The CDR3 is 14 residues long. Trimming shortened V by 5 bases and J by 5 bases, and 16 bases separated the two germline ends. In germline, CDR1 is DFQATT, CDR2 SNEGSKA (reference sequence). For the CDR3, the DNA is TGCAGTGCTCGGGACCCTATTCATGAAAACATTCAGTACTTC. It is translated as CSARDPIHENIQYF.

The gene calls are TRBV7-2 and TRBJ2-1; 10 nucleotides line up with TRBD2. The J segment lost 3 bases and the V segment lost 5 bases, leaving 4 bases of the junction unmatched. Germline lookup yields CDR1 SGHTA and CDR2 FQGNSA. This CDR3 is 15 amino acids long. The CDR3: CASSIQRGGYNEQFF. The CDR3, as DNA: TGTGCCAGCAGCATCCAGCGGGGGGGCTACAATGAGCAGTTCTTC.

The V gene is TRBV19, the J gene TRBJ1-4; 7 bases match TRBD1. Germline V lookup: CDR1 LNHDA, CDR2 SQIVND (reference sequence). The CDR3 sequence is 14 residues long. V was clipped by 9 bases and J by 3 bases; unmatched bases: 7. CDR3 sequence: CASQGVAANEKLFF. DNA for the CDR3: TGTGCCAGCCAGGGGGTAGCGGCTAATGAAAAACTGTTTTTT.

This chain joins TRBV6-6 and TRBJ1-4, with 7 bases lining up with TRBD1. The CDR3 consists of 15 residues. The germline gives CDR1 MNHNY, CDR2 SVGAGI (reference sequence). V gave up 4 bases and J gave up 5 bases; unmatched junction bases: 7. The CDR3 DNA is TGTGCCAGCAGTTCCAGGGGGGATGGAAATGAAAAACTGTTTTTT. The encoded protein is CASSSRGDGNEKLFF.

The gene calls are TRBV7-8 and TRBJ2-2; weak D call: TRBD1 (6 bases). There are 15 residues in the CDR3. V was shortened by 5 bases and J by 4 bases, with 14 bases between the two germline ends. From germline, CDR1 is SGHVS and CDR2 FQNEAQ. The CDR3 nucleotides read TGTGCCAGCAGCCTTCACAGGGCTGGCACCGGGGAGCTGTTTTTT. It encodes CASSLHRAGTGELFF.

This clonotype was detected a few times. The rearrangement joins TRBV7-6 to TRBJ1-2, with D unresolved. V was pared by 2 bases and J by 7 bases, with 20 bases between. Germline loops: CDR1 SGHVS, CDR2 FNYEAQ. This CDR3 region has 16 residues. DNA for the CDR3: TGTGCCAGCAGCTTAAGGCGTTCGGAGGCCAAGGGTGGCTACACCTTC. Residues: CASSLRRSEAKGGYTF.

The genes are TRBV29-1 and TRBJ1-2; D possibly corresponds to TRBD1 (5 bases). CDR1 and CDR2 (germline): SQVTM, ANQGSEA. This CDR3 contains 14 residues. Trimming pared 4 bases from V and 8 bases from J, leaving 20 bases between. The CDR3 spells CSVVEMGGAGGYTF. In DNA form, the CDR3 reads TGCAGCGTTGTTGAAATGGGAGGGGCGGGAGGCTACACCTTC. Drawing the rest from reference TRBV29-1 and TRBJ1-2, the complete variable domain is SAVISQKPSRDICQRGTSLTIQCQVDSQVTMMFWYRQQPGQSLTLIATANQGSEATYESGFVIDKFPISRPNLTFSTLTVSNMSPEDSSIYLCSVVEMGGAGGYTFGSGTRLTVV.

The chain has TRBV18 and TRBJ2-2; 12 bases fit TRBD2. Germline CDR1 and CDR2: KGHSH and LQKENI. Trimming removed 2 bases from V and 5 bases from J; junction bases left unmatched: 9. CDR3 length: 18 amino acids. CDR3 residues: CASSPKTSGGATTGELFF. As DNA, the CDR3 is TGTGCCAGCTCACCAAAGACTAGCGGGGGCGCTACGACCGGGGAGCTGTTTTTT.

This clonotype was picked up many times. The chain combines TRBV20-1 with TRBJ2-3; D remains unclear. The germline gives CDR1 DFQATT, CDR2 SNEGSKA (reference sequence). The CDR3 contains 13 residues. V was cut by 3 bases and J by 2 bases, with 9 bases left in between. In DNA, the CDR3 is TGCAGTGCTAGGTGGGCAACCACAGATACGCAGTATTTT. Translation gives CSARWATTDTQYF.

There are many counts of this clonotype. The chain couples TRBV20-1 to TRBJ2-1; maybe TRBD2 (7 bases). V was cut by 6 bases and J by 14 bases, with 29 bases left in between. Germline values: CDR1 DFQATT, CDR2 SNEGSKA (reference sequence). The CDR3 has 15 amino acids. The CDR3 region has the DNA TGCAGTGCCCCAGTGGGCGGGGGCCCCACAATGAGCGAGTTCTTC. It specifies CSAPVGGGPTMSEFF.

Details on this clonotype: A single base separates this from a much larger clone, so it may be a read error. The chain has TRBV6-5 and TRBJ2-3, with 7 bases aligning to TRBD1. This CDR3 region has 14 residues. Germline V gene sequence: CDR1 MNHEY, CDR2 SVGAGI. V was pared by 7 bases and J by 8 bases, with 12 bases of the junction left unmatched. CDR3 nucleotides: TGTGCCAGCACACCGGGACAGTACGTAGGTACGCAGTATTTT. This encodes CASTPGQYVGTQYF.

This clonotype was observed many times. The rearrangement joins TRBV14 to TRBJ2-3; D is perhaps TRBD1 or TRBD2 (6 bases each). Germline V gene sequence: CDR1 SGHDN, CDR2 FVKESK. CDR3 length: 16 residues. Trimming took 0 bases from V and 6 from J, leaving 16 bases between them. This chain's CDR3 is CASSQDSSWGADTQYF. CDR3 DNA: TGTGCCAGCAGCCAAGACAGCAGCTGGGGGGCCGATACGCAGTATTTT.

This clonotype was counted ten times or more. The chain combines TRBV28 with TRBJ2-1; 10 nucleotides line up with TRBD2. Germline V gives CDR1 MDHEN, CDR2 SYDVKM. J lost 3 bases, V lost 6 bases, and 8 bases had no gene match. The length of the CDR3 is 16 residues. CDR3 region: CASRTSGLAVYNEQFF. Here the CDR3 DNA reads TGTGCCAGCAGAACCTCCGGACTAGCGGTCTACAATGAGCAGTTCTTC.

This clonotype appeared a few times. The chain has TRBV7-9 and TRBJ2-1; 7 bases map to TRBD2. The J call is uncertain, as TRBJ2-7 better fits the DNA end. This CDR3 spans 16 amino acids. Germline V gene data show CDR1 as SEHNR and CDR2 as FQNEAQ (reference sequence). The CDR3 DNA reads as TGTGCCAGCAGCTTATCGGGGGGTAGCTCCTACAATGAGCAGTACTTC. Encoded protein: CASSLSGGSSYNEQYF.

This clonotype was recorded at least ten times. V usage is TRBV7-6 and J usage is TRBJ2-7; TRBD1 aligns across 7 bases. The CDR3 runs 14 residues. V shed 5 bases and J 2 bases; nucleotides not matched to a gene: 6. From germline, CDR1 is SGHVS and CDR2 FNYEAQ. CDR3 nucleotides: TGTGCCAGCAGCCCTGGGACAGAGACCTACGAGCAGTACTTC. The encoded protein is CASSPGTETYEQYF. Combining the CDR3 with reference TRBV7-6 and TRBJ2-7 gives the whole variable domain GAGVSQSPRYKVTKRGQDVALRCDPISGHVSLYWYRQALGQGPEFLTYFNYEAQQDKSGLPNDRFSAERPEGSISTLTIQRTEQRDSAMYRCASSPGTETYEQYFGPGTRLTVT.

The chain joins TRBV18 to TRBJ1-6, with D perhaps matching TRBD1 (5 bases). Trimming took 5 bases from V and 7 from J, leaving 12 bases between them. The CDR3 loop spans 14 amino acids. Germline loops: CDR1 KGHSH, CDR2 LQKENI. CDR3 bases: TGTGCCAGCTCATGGGGGACGGTGAATTCACCCCTCCACTTT. It translates to CASSWGTVNSPLHF.

In the case of this clonotype: Just one base apart from a much larger clone, this may be a read error. The chain carries TRBV5-4 and TRBJ2-4; tentative D call: TRBD2 (6 bases). With 1 base removed from V and 13 bases from J, the gap between germline ends came to 21 bases. The CDR3 runs to 15 residues. CDR1 SGHNT and CDR2 YYREEE come from the germline V gene (reference sequence). This CDR3 is CASSLKEGSHNEQYF. CDR3 in DNA: TGTGCCAGCAGCTTGAAGGAGGGGTCCCACAATGAGCAGTACTTC.

This clonotype was picked up many times. V gene TRBV5-1 combines with J gene TRBJ2-2; the D gene could be TRBD1 or TRBD2 (5 bases each). Germline values: CDR1 SGHRS, CDR2 YFSETQ. This CDR3 is 14 amino acids long. V was cut by 7 bases and J by 4 bases, with 14 bases left in between. The CDR3, as DNA: TGCGCCAGCTCCTCTGGGGGATTCACCGGGGAGCTGTTTTTT. Translated, it gives CASSSGGFTGELFF. Full variable domain (remainder filled in from reference TRBV5-1 and TRBJ2-2): KAGVTQTPRYLIKTRGQQVTLSCSPISGHRSVSWYQQTPGQGLQFLFEYFSETQRNKGNFPGRFSGRQFSNSRSEMNVSTLELGDSALYLCASSSGGFTGELFFGEGSRLTVL.

In its sample, this clonotype was seen a few times. This may arise from a read error, as a much more abundant clone is one base away. The chain joins TRBV6-2 or TRBV6-3 to TRBJ2-3, with unresolved D. This CDR3 region has 11 residues. Trimming shortened V by 11 bases and J by 6 bases, and 12 bases separated the two germline ends. Germline V gene data show CDR1 as MNHEY and CDR2 as SVGEGT. CDR3 DNA sequence: TGTGCCGGCTTTGACGGGGATACGCAGTATTTT. Translated, it gives CAGFDGDTQYF.

The chain is built from TRBV6-6 and TRBJ1-1; no firm D call. The germline gives CDR1 MNHNY, CDR2 SVGAGI (reference sequence). The ends were cut back, 5 bases at V and 5 bases at J, with 12 bases in the middle. There are 13 residues in the CDR3. The CDR3 region is CASSSNRRTEAFF. The CDR3 DNA reads TGTGCCAGCAGTAGCAATCGGAGGACTGAAGCTTTCTTT.

There are a few counts of this clonotype. The rearrangement uses TRBV5-1 and TRBJ1-1, with D perhaps TRBD1 (5 bases). The ends were cut back, 0 bases at V and 4 bases at J, with 16 bases in the middle. From germline, CDR1 is SGHRS and CDR2 YFSETQ. The CDR3 is 16 amino acids. The CDR3 DNA sequence: TGCGCCAGCAGCTTGGGGCAGGGAGGGTCGGTCACTGAAGCTTTCTTT. Protein sequence: CASSLGQGGSVTEAFF.

This clonotype was seen a single time. This clone may be a read error of a much larger clone one base away. The rearrangement uses TRBV7-2 and TRBJ2-3; D might be TRBD1 (5 bases). Trimming shortened V by 1 base and J by 6 bases, and 14 bases separated the two germline ends. From germline, CDR1 is SGHTA and CDR2 FQGNSA. This CDR3 region has 15 residues. CDR3 nucleotide sequence: TGTGCCAGCAGCTTAGGGGGCAAGGGAAGGGATACGCAGTATTTT. Translating gives CASSLGGKGRDTQYF.